This T cell receptor (beta chain) emerged from a study of blood T cell repertoires in COVID-19. For the study at large: Sources were T cells, B-cell-depleted T cells, or PBMCs; the material itself was cDNA or gDNA.

Only in-frame clones appear in the TCRdb table, and some are missing; sequencing was by immunoSEQ multiplex PCR. Altogether around 300,000 clones are present, 90% being singletons, with the ten largest covering under 3%. Germline V lookup: CDR1 MNHEY, CDR2 SVGAGI. The CDR3 spans 14 residues. With 2 bases removed from V and 3 bases from J, the gap between germline ends came to 10 bases. This chain uses TRBV6-5 with TRBJ2-5, with no clear D. The receptor was derived from a woman aged 30 to 39 with COVID-19, enrolled during active disease. The sample taken for sequencing was peripheral blood. In DNA form, the CDR3 reads TGTGCCAGCAGTTACGGGCAGACGAAAGAGACCCAGTACTTC. This gives the protein CASSYGQTKETQYF.